This T cell receptor beta chain was recorded in a study of blood T cell repertoires in COVID-19. Background on the study: PBMCs, B-cell-depleted T cells, or T cells were the source of the cDNA or gDNA that made up the material.

Profiling relied on immunoSEQ multiplex PCR, and the TCRdb table lists in-frame clones only, not all of them. The profile shows some 120,000 clones, about 89% of them singletons. CDR1 and CDR2 (germline): MNHNS, SASEGT. This CDR3 comprises 19 residues. Trimming at V came to 3 bases and at J to 6 bases, leaving 21 bases not matched to a gene. Sequenced: peripheral blood. The TCR was taken from a human donor with acute or convalescent COVID-19. The donor label of this sample is uncertain. The V gene is TRBV6-1, the J gene TRBJ2-7, with TRBD1 identical over 9 bases. CDR3 nucleotides: TGTGCCAGCAGTGATGAGGGACAGGGTTTCGCCTGGCAGGGGGGCGAGCAGTACTTC. The encoded protein is CASSDEGQGFAWQGGEQYF.